This entry describes one TCR beta chain. The sample comes from a study of neurological immune-mediated disorders. Germline V gene sequence: CDR1 SGHAT, CDR2 FQNNGV. The CDR3 loop spans 13 amino acids. The V end lost 5 bases, the J end lost 3 bases, and 11 bases lay between the germline ends. The making of cDNA relied on 5'RACE with 10-nucleotide random UMIs. TCRdb analysed the 5' RACE reads with MiXCR anew, one entry per CDR3 protein. The sample contains 25,000 to 35,000 distinct CDR3 sequences, more than 20% of which appear only once. The sequenced material came from PBMCs. The rearrangement joins TRBV11-2 to TRBJ2-7; D tentatively reads TRBD1 or TRBD2 (5 bases each). The receptor's source is a woman in her sixties or seventies in good health. The chain's CDR3 is CASSEGFIYEQYF. The CDR3 DNA reads TGTGCCAGCAGCGAGGGGTTTATCTACGAGCAGTACTTC.